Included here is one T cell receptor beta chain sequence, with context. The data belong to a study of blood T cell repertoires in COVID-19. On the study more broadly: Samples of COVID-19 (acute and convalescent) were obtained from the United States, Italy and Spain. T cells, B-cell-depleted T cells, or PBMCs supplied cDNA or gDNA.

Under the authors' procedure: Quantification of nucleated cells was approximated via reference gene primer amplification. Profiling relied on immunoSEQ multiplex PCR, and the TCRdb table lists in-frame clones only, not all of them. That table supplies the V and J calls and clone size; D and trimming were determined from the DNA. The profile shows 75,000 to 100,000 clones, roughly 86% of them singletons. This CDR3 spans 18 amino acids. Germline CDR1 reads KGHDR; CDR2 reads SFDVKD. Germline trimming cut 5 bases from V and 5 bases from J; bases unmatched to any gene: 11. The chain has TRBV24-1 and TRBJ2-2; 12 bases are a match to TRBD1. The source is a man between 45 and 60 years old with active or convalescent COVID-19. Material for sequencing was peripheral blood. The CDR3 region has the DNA TGTGCCACCAGTGCTCCTCTGGGACAGGGGGCTGGAACCGGGGAGCTGTTTTTT. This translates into CATSAPLGQGAGTGELFF.